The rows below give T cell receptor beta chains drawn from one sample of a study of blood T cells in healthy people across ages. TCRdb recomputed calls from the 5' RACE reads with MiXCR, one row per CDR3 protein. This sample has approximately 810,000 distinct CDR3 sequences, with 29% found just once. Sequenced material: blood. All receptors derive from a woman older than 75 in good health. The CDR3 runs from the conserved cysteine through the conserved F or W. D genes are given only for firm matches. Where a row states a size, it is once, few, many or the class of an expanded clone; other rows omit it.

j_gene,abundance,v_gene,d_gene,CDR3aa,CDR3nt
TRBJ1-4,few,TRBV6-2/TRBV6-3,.,CASSTTNEKLFF,TGTGCCAGCAGTACAACTAATGAAAAACTGTTTTTT
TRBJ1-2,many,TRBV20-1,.,CSARVRVGYTF,TGCAGTGCTAGAGTTAGGGTTGGCTACACCTTC
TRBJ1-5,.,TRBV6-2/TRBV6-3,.,CASTRGLSDQPQHF,TGTGCCAGCACCCGTGGACTCTCGGATCAGCCCCAGCATTTT
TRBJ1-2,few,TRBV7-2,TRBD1,CAGSGRQGPYGYTF,TGTGCCGGCAGCGGAAGACAGGGGCCCTATGGCTACACCTTC
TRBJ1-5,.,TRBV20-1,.,CSARLGQSLGQPQHF,TGCAGTGCAAGACTCGGACAGTCTTTGGGTCAGCCCCAGCATTTT
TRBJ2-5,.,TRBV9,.,CASSVSSGEETQYF,TGTGCCAGCAGCGTCAGTTCAGGGGAAGAGACCCAGTACTTC
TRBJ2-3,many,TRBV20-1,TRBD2,CSARLAGGTDTQYF,TGCAGTGCCAGACTAGCGGGGGGCACAGATACGCAGTATTTT
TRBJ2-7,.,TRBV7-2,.,CAGSLGDFSYEQYF,TGTGCCGGCAGCTTGGGAGATTTCTCCTACGAGCAGTACTTC
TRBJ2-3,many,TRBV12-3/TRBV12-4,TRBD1,CASSLVTGADTQYF,TGTGCCAGCAGTTTGGTTACAGGGGCAGATACGCAGTATTTT
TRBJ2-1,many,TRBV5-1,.,CASSLRGEARPGNEQFF,TGCGCCAGCAGCCTACGCGGAGAGGCACGTCCGGGCAATGAGCAGTTCTTC
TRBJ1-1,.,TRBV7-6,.,CASSGGGTSNTEAFF,TGTGCCAGCAGCGGGGGGGGGACCTCGAACACTGAAGCTTTCTTT
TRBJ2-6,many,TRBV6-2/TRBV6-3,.,CASSYSGANVLTF,TGTGCCAGCAGTTACTCTGGGGCCAACGTCCTGACTTTC